One and the same sample provided the 13 T cell receptor beta chains below, sequenced in a study of T cell changes during pregnancy in multiple sclerosis. Generated by immunoSEQ multiplex PCR, the TCRdb table keeps only in-frame clones and is missing some. The data hold about 22,000 clones, with roughly 87% observed a single time. The sample was CD8+ T cells from peripheral blood mononuclear cells, taken after pregnancy. These receptors all come from a female donor with multiple sclerosis, enrolled in a pregnancy study.

The gene calls are TRBV9 and TRBJ2-3, with 8 bases lining up with TRBD1. CDR1 SGDLS and CDR2 YYNGEE come from the germline V gene. Germline trimming cut 0 bases from V and 3 bases from J; bases unmatched to any gene: 9. There are 17 residues in the CDR3. For the CDR3, the DNA is TGTGCCAGCAGCGTAGAATCCGCAGGGGGCGCGACAGATACGCAGTATTTT. Translated: CASSVESAGGATDTQYF. Filled out from reference TRBV9 and TRBJ2-3, the complete variable domain reads DSGVTQTPKHLITATGQRVTLRCSPRSGDLSVYWYQQSLDQGLQFLIQYYNGEERAKGNILERFSAQQFPDLHSELNLSSLELGDSALYFCASSVESAGGATDTQYFGPGTRLTVL.

This clone was detected only once. The chain is built from TRBV7-9 and TRBJ2-3; 9 nucleotides line up with TRBD1. This CDR3 comprises 15 residues. CDR1 is SEHNR and CDR2 is FQNEAQ in the germline V gene (reference sequence). V lost 5 bases and J lost 2; bases outside the gene matches: 5. CDR3 DNA sequence: TGTGCCAGCAGCATTCGACAGGGGGACACAGATACGCAGTATTTT. Translated, it gives CASSIRQGDTDTQYF.

This clone was detected only once. The chain joins TRBV30 to TRBJ2-7; D uncertain. Germline CDR1 GTSNPN, CDR2 SVGIG (reference sequence). Trimming removed 3 bases from V and 0 bases from J, with 9 bases in between. The CDR3 runs 13 residues. CDR3 residues: CAWSGYSSYEQYF. The CDR3 nucleotides are TGTGCCTGGAGCGGTTACAGCTCCTACGAGCAGTACTTC. The full variable domain, rest sourced from reference TRBV30 and TRBJ2-7, is SQTIHQWPATLVQPVGSPLSLECTVEGTSNPNLYWYRQAAGRGLQLLFYSVGIGQISSEVPQNLSASRPQDRQFILSSKKLLLSDSGFYLCAWSGYSSYEQYFGPGTRLTVT.

The chain combines TRBV5-4 with TRBJ1-2, with D unclear. Trimming removed 2 bases from V and 2 bases from J, with 16 bases in between. The CDR3 consists of 16 residues. Germline CDR1 is SGHNT and CDR2 is YYREEE (reference sequence). The CDR3 bases are TGTGCCAGCAGCTTTATCATAACAGACCGGAACTATGGCTACACCTTC. This sequence encodes CASSFIITDRNYGYTF.

This clone has only one observation. The chain combines TRBV5-1 with TRBJ2-5; TRBD2 matches 14 bases. Trimming at V came to 4 bases and at J to 5 bases, leaving 4 bases not matched to a gene. The germline CDR1 and CDR2 sequences are SGHRS and YFSETQ. The CDR3 length is 15 residues. In DNA form, the CDR3 reads TGCGCCAGCAGCCCGGGACTAGCGGGAGTGGAGACCCAGTACTTC. This codes for CASSPGLAGVETQYF.

The V gene is TRBV9, the J gene TRBJ2-1; D not resolved. V was clipped by 0 bases and J by 8 bases, with 12 bases between them. The germline V gene has CDR1 SGDLS and CDR2 YYNGEE. The CDR3 has 14 residues. The CDR3 DNA sequence: TGTGCCAGCAGCGTAGATCCCCCTGCGGATGAGCAGTTCTTC. It encodes CASSVDPPADEQFF.

This rearrangement joins TRBV9 to TRBJ2-1; D gene uncertain. Trimming left V 0 bases short and J 8 bases short, with 12 bases between. This CDR3 has 14 amino acids. The germline V gene encodes CDR1 SGDLS and CDR2 YYNGEE. CDR3 sequence (DNA): TGTGCCAGCAGCGTAGGAGGCCGATGGGATGAGCAGTTCTTC. Translated: CASSVGGRWDEQFF.

The V call is TRBV28, the J call TRBJ1-2; perhaps TRBD1 as D (6 bases). Germline V lookup: CDR1 MDHEN, CDR2 SYDVKM. This CDR3 contains 14 residues. The V gene lost 7 bases and the J gene lost 0 bases, with 12 bases spanning the gap. CDR3 bases: TGTGCCAGCACCCCCAGGGGAGCTAACTATGGCTACACCTTC. Residues: CASTPRGANYGYTF.

The genes are TRBV9 and TRBJ2-5; the D gene is possibly TRBD1 (5 bases). Germline V gene lookup returns CDR1 SGDLS and CDR2 YYNGEE. CDR3 length: 12 amino acids. V lost 4 bases to trimming and J lost 5 bases, with 9 bases between them. CDR3 residues: CASSPDSETQYF. Written as DNA, the CDR3 is TGTGCCAGCAGCCCAGACAGTGAGACCCAGTACTTC.

V usage is TRBV5-1 and J usage is TRBJ2-7; 10 positions agree with TRBD2. Germline-derived CDR1 and CDR2 are SGHRS and YFSETQ. There are 15 residues in the CDR3. V lost 4 bases and J lost 2; bases outside the gene matches: 6. DNA for the CDR3: TGCGCCAGCAGCCCCCTGGGACTAGCGCCCTACGAGCAGTACTTC. Its translation is CASSPLGLAPYEQYF.

The CDR3 DNA is TGTGCCAGCAGCCCCCGGGAGTCCTCCTACGAGCAGTACTTC. It yields the protein CASSPRESSYEQYF. J is TRBJ2-7 and V is TRBV13; possible D gene TRBD2, 6 bases. V dropped 5 bases and J dropped 0 bases, with 11 bases sitting between them. This CDR3 has 14 amino acids. Germline V gene lookup returns CDR1 PRHDT and CDR2 FYEKMQ (reference sequence).

The V and J genes are TRBV29-1 and TRBJ2-7, with a tentative D call TRBD1 (7 bases). The germline CDR1 and CDR2 sequences are SQVTM and ANQGSEA. Trimming pared 3 bases from V and 5 bases from J, leaving 14 bases between. The CDR3 sequence is 13 residues long. CDR3 bases: TGCAGCGTTGATCAGGGGGGCCCTGACGAGCAGTACTTC. It translates to CSVDQGGPDEQYF.

The V and J genes are TRBV6-1 and TRBJ2-1; 15 bases are shared with TRBD2. With V trimmed by 7 bases and J by 12 bases, 7 bases remained unmatched. CDR1 and CDR2 (germline): MNHNS, SASEGT. The CDR3 sequence is 14 residues long. The CDR3 here is CASTGLAGGVGQFF. Here the CDR3 DNA reads TGTGCCAGCACCGGACTAGCGGGAGGGGTGGGGCAGTTCTTC.